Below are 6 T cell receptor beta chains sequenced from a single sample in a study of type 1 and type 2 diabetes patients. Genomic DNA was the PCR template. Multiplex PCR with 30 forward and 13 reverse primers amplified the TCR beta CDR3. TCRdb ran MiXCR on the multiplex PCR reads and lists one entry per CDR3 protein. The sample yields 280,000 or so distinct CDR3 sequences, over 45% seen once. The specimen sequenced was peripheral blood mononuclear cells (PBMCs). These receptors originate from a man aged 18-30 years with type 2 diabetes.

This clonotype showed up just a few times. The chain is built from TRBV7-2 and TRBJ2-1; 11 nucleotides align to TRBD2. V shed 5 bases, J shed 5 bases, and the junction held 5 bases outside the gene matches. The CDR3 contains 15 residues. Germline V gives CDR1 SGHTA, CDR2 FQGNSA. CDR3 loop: CASSPTSGGDNEQFF. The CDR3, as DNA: TGTGCCAGCAGCCCCACTAGCGGGGGTGACAATGAGCAGTTCTTC.

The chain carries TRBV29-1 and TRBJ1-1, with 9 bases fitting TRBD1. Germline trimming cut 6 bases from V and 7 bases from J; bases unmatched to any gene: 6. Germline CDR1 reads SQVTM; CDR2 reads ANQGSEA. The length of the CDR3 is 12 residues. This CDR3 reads CSVSGQGNEAFF. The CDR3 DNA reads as TGCAGCGTCTCCGGACAGGGGAATGAAGCTTTCTTT.

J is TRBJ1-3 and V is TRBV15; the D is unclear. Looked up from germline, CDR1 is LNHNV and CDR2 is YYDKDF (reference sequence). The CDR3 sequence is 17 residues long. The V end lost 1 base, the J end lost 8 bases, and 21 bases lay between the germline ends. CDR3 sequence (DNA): TGTGCCACCAGCAGAGGAGTAGGGCAGTCTACGATAGACACCATATATTTT. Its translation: CATSRGVGQSTIDTIYF.

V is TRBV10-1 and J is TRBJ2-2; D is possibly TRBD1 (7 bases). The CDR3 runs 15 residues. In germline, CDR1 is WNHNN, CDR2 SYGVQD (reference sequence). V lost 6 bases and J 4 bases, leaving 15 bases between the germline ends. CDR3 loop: CASSGGGAGTGELFF. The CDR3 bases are TGCGCCAGCAGCGGAGGGGGCGCCGGCACCGGGGAGCTGTTTTTT.

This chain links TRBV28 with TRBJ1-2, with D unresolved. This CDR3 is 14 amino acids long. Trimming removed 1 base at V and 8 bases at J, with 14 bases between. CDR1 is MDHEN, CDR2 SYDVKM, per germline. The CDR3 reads CASSLFTAGGGYTF. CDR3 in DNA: TGTGCCAGCAGTTTATTCACGGCGGGTGGCGGCTACACCTTC.

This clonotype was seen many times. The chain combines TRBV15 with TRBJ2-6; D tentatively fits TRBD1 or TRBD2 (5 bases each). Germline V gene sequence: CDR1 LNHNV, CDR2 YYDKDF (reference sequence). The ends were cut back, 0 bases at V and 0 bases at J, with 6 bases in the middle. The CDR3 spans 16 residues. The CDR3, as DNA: TGTGCCACCAGCAGAGAGGGGGACTCTGGGGCCAACGTCCTGACTTTC. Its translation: CATSREGDSGANVLTF. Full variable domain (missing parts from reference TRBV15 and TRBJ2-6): DAMVIQNPRYQVTQFGKPVTLSCSQTLNHNVMYWYQQKSSQAPKLLFHYYDKDFNNEADTPDNFQSRRPNTSFCFLDIRSPGLGDTAMYLCATSREGDSGANVLTFGAGSRLTVL.